Ten or more counts support the clone carrying this TCR beta chain. Covering alpha and beta chains, TRAV- and TRBV-specific primers were used for the first-strand cDNA. Amplification of TCRs used a constant-region primer and V-primer adapter for approximately 19 PCR cycles. TCRdb analysed the reads with MiXCR anew, one entry per CDR3 protein. The sample has around 36,000 distinct CDR3 sequences; less than 40% are singletons. The data stem from a study of low-dose radiotherapy and immunotherapy resistance in tumors. CDR3 length: 15 residues. Time point indicated: before trial treatment. Source: PBMCs, taken before treatment. This chain uses TRBV21-1 with TRBJ2-7; the D call in the table, TRBD2, was not verified against the DNA. TRBV21-1 is annotated as a pseudogene. The clonotype comes from a male donor with gallbladder cancer. CDR3 loop: CASSTLGTTPYEQYF. The CDR3 DNA sequence: TGTGCCAGCAGCACCCTGGGGACTACCCCCTACGAGCAGTACTTC.